The source of this T cell receptor beta chain is a study of beta chain features in type 1 diabetes. V was pared by 3 bases and J by 6 bases, with 2 bases of the junction left unmatched. CDR3 length: 15 residues. Germline V lookup: CDR1 SGHRS, CDR2 YFSETQ. This clone turned up a few times. Other DNA sequences of this sample code for an identical CDR3. The entirety of the isolated RNA underwent reverse transcription, so expressed TCRB transcripts were sequenced. The average output of naive, central memory and regulatory T cell samples was about 3.3 million reads. Repertoires were generated with immunoSEQ multiplex PCR, while TCRdb's copy carries only in-frame clones and drops some. The sample holds approximately 330,000 clones; 11% are singletons and the top ten take 0.015%.

The V and J genes are TRBV5-1 and TRBJ2-3; 15 nucleotides agree with TRBD2. The sequence was obtained from a woman in her twenties or thirties in good health. The sample consisted of naive CD4+ T cells from blood. The CDR3 sequence is CASSSGLAGGDTQYF. In DNA form, the CDR3 reads TGCGCCAGCAGCTCGGGACTAGCGGGAGGCGATACGCAGTATTTT.